The rows below give T cell receptor beta chains drawn from one sample of a study of blood T cell repertoires in COVID-19. Assay: immunoSEQ multiplex PCR; the TCRdb copy retains only in-frame clones and omits some. The sample contains about 170,000 clones, around 85% of which appear only once. Material for sequencing was peripheral blood. The receptors were sampled from a man aged 55 to 69 who had recovered from COVID-19. CDR3s include the opening cysteine and the closing phenylalanine or tryptophan. D genes are given only for firm matches. Size tells how often a clone was seen (once, few, many) or the class of an expanded clone, and some rows leave it out.

abundance: .
d_gene: .
v_gene: TRBV9
j_gene: TRBJ2-3
len: 13
CDR3aa: CASREQSTDTQYF
CDR3nt: TGTGCCAGCAGAGAACAGAGCACAGATACGCAGTATTTT

abundance: .
d_gene: TRBD1
v_gene: TRBV7-2
j_gene: TRBJ1-2
len: 17
CDR3aa: CASSLEPNRGFLYGYTF
CDR3nt: TGTGCCAGCAGCTTAGAACCCAACAGGGGATTTCTTTATGGCTACACCTTC

abundance: .
d_gene: TRBD1
v_gene: TRBV5-1
j_gene: TRBJ2-1
len: 14
CDR3aa: CASNRRTGPNEQFF
CDR3nt: TGCGCCAGCAATAGAAGGACAGGGCCTAATGAGCAGTTCTTC

abundance: .
d_gene: TRBD1
v_gene: TRBV27
j_gene: TRBJ2-3
len: 15
CDR3aa: CASSSLDRGTDTQYF
CDR3nt: TGTGCCAGCAGTTCCCTGGACAGGGGAACAGATACGCAGTATTTT

abundance: .
d_gene: .
v_gene: TRBV6-1
j_gene: TRBJ1-1
len: 17
CDR3aa: CASSEASGLGGRTEAFF
CDR3nt: TGTGCCAGCAGTGAAGCATCAGGGCTGGGGGGGCGTACTGAAGCTTTCTTT

abundance: few
d_gene: TRBD1
v_gene: TRBV4-2
j_gene: TRBJ1-1
len: 13
CDR3aa: CASSRTGSTEAFF
CDR3nt: TGTGCCAGCAGCCGGACAGGGAGCACTGAAGCTTTCTTT

abundance: .
d_gene: .
v_gene: TRBV4-1
j_gene: TRBJ2-5
len: 14
CDR3aa: CASSQDFVSETQYF
CDR3nt: TGCGCCAGCAGCCAAGATTTCGTCTCGGAGACCCAGTACTTC

abundance: .
d_gene: .
v_gene: TRBV4-1
j_gene: TRBJ1-1
len: 16
CDR3aa: CASSQLRGGWNTEAFF
CDR3nt: TGCGCCAGCAGCCAACTTAGAGGGGGATGGAACACTGAAGCTTTCTTT

abundance: .
d_gene: .
v_gene: TRBV5-4
j_gene: TRBJ1-6
len: 14
CDR3aa: CASSLFGGNSPLHF
CDR3nt: TGTGCCAGCAGCTTGTTTGGGGGGAATTCACCCCTCCACTTT

abundance: .
d_gene: .
v_gene: TRBV19
j_gene: TRBJ1-6
len: 13
CDR3aa: CASSILLNSPLHF
CDR3nt: TGTGCCAGTAGTATTCTACTTAATTCACCCCTCCACTTT

abundance: .
d_gene: TRBD1
v_gene: TRBV5-4
j_gene: TRBJ1-2
len: 14
CDR3aa: CASSLKGANNGYTF
CDR3nt: TGTGCCAGCAGCTTGAAGGGGGCGAATAATGGCTACACCTTC

abundance: once
d_gene: .
v_gene: TRBV7-6
j_gene: TRBJ1-6
len: 15
CDR3aa: CASSPGQVINSPLHF
CDR3nt: TGTGCCAGCAGCCCAGGGCAGGTGATAAATTCACCCCTCCACTTT

abundance: few
d_gene: TRBD1
v_gene: TRBV19
j_gene: TRBJ1-5
len: 13
CDR3aa: CASSSGGHQPQHF
CDR3nt: TGTGCCAGTAGTTCAGGGGGCCATCAGCCCCAGCATTTT

abundance: few
d_gene: TRBD1
v_gene: TRBV18
j_gene: TRBJ1-4
len: 13
CDR3aa: CASSPGTAEKLFF
CDR3nt: TGTGCCAGCTCACCAGGGACAGCCGAAAAACTGTTTTTT

abundance: once
d_gene: TRBD1
v_gene: TRBV19
j_gene: TRBJ1-4
len: 14
CDR3aa: CASSTRTGDEKLFF
CDR3nt: TGTGCCAGTAGTACTCGGACAGGTGATGAAAAACTGTTTTTT

abundance: .
d_gene: TRBD1
v_gene: TRBV19
j_gene: TRBJ1-1
len: 16
CDR3aa: CASSIFSGGGQIEAFF
CDR3nt: TGTGCCAGTAGTATATTTTCGGGTGGGGGACAGATTGAAGCTTTCTTT

abundance: .
d_gene: TRBD2
v_gene: TRBV3-1/TRBV3-2
j_gene: TRBJ2-1
len: 14
CDR3aa: CASSRPGLAGEQFF
CDR3nt: TGTGCCAGCAGCCGGCCGGGACTAGCGGGGGAGCAGTTCTTC

abundance: .
d_gene: TRBD1
v_gene: TRBV6-5
j_gene: TRBJ2-1
len: 15
CDR3aa: CASSRAGTGVNEQFF
CDR3nt: TGTGCCAGCAGTCGGGCCGGGACAGGGGTGAATGAGCAGTTCTTC

abundance: .
d_gene: .
v_gene: TRBV9
j_gene: TRBJ1-2
len: 13
CDR3aa: CASSVQGYYGYTF
CDR3nt: TGTGCCAGCAGCGTACAGGGGTACTATGGCTACACCTTC

abundance: .
d_gene: TRBD1
v_gene: TRBV16
j_gene: TRBJ1-2
len: 12
CDR3aa: CASSPRQGGYTF
CDR3nt: TGTGCCAGCAGCCCTCGACAGGGTGGCTACACCTTC

abundance: once
d_gene: TRBD2
v_gene: TRBV9
j_gene: TRBJ2-3
len: 16
CDR3aa: CASSVAGGYSTDTQYF
CDR3nt: TGTGCCAGCAGCGTCGCGGGGGGGTACTCCACAGATACGCAGTATTTT